What follows are 25 T cell receptor beta chains derived from one specimen sequenced in a study of T cell responses to AZD1222 COVID-19 vaccine (dated by TCRdb to the early 2020s). The time point label for this specimen denotes: baseline before first vaccination. Library method: the immunoSEQ multiplex PCR assay. TCRdb took this table from immuneACCESS and kept in-frame rearrangements with V and J called. Such tables lack part of the clones; where checked against another copy, unresolved V genes explain under half of the gap, and the rest is unexplained. This sample has some 150,000 clones in its table, and over 90% of those were observed once. In total, the top ten clones hold 1.5% to 2% of the sample. Sample: peripheral blood, taken on day 0 of AZD1222 vaccination. The receptors shown here come from an adult in good health.

The chain combines TRBV27 with TRBJ2-7, with TRBD2 identical over 7 bases. Germline values: CDR1 MNHEY, CDR2 SMNVEV (reference sequence). This CDR3 contains 14 residues. V was pared by 7 bases and J by 3 bases, with 9 bases of the junction left unmatched. The CDR3 DNA is TGTGCCAGCAATCGTCGTGGGAGGGTCTACGAGCAGTACTTC. Encoded protein: CASNRRGRVYEQYF.

DNA for the CDR3: TGTGCCAGCAGCTCCCGGGGGGCGGGGAATGAGCAGTTCTTC. Translated, it gives CASSSRGAGNEQFF. The V and J genes are TRBV7-2 and TRBJ2-1; D is perhaps TRBD2 (7 bases). The CDR3 has 14 residues. The germline CDR1 and CDR2 sequences are SGHTA and FQGNSA. Trimming shortened V by 4 bases and J by 7 bases, and 14 bases separated the two germline ends.

The chain couples TRBV6-2 or TRBV6-3 to TRBJ1-2, with D unresolved. The germline CDR1 and CDR2 sequences are MNHEY and SVGEGT. There are 13 residues in the CDR3. The V end lost 3 bases, the J end lost 4 bases, and 9 bases lay between the germline ends. The CDR3 loop reads CASSYLTIYGYTF. CDR3 DNA: TGTGCCAGCAGTTATTTAACCATCTATGGCTACACCTTC.

The chain links TRBV6-5 to TRBJ1-5; a weak D match, TRBD1 (6 bases). The V gene's germline CDR1 is MNHEY and CDR2 SVGAGI. The V end lost 6 bases, the J end lost 6 bases, and 18 bases lay between the germline ends. This CDR3 contains 15 residues. CDR3 nucleotides: TGTGCCAGCAGCCGCGAGGGGGGGCAGACTCAGCCCCAGCATTTT. It translates to CASSREGGQTQPQHF.

The chain recombines TRBV27 with TRBJ2-7; D is uncertain. The CDR3 sequence is 14 residues long. Looked up from germline, CDR1 is MNHEY and CDR2 is SMNVEV (reference sequence). V was pared by 4 bases and J by 0 bases, with 10 bases between. The CDR3 DNA follows: TGTGCCAGCAGTTCCCCCATGGGCTCCTACGAGCAGTACTTC. Translated, it gives CASSSPMGSYEQYF.

The V and J genes are TRBV30 and TRBJ1-1; D not resolved. This CDR3 spans 13 amino acids. Germline V lookup: CDR1 GTSNPN, CDR2 SVGIG (reference sequence). The germline V and J ends were trimmed by 1 base and 9 bases, with 15 bases remaining between them. The CDR3: CAWSDRVFWKAFF. The CDR3 nucleotides are TGTGCCTGGAGTGATAGGGTGTTTTGGAAAGCTTTCTTT.

This clone was picked up one time. This sequence joins TRBV19 and TRBJ1-1, with TRBD1 as a possible D gene (5 bases). CDR3 length: 14 residues. With 9 bases removed from V and 0 bases from J, the gap between germline ends came to 14 bases. Germline CDR1 and CDR2: LNHDA and SQIVND (reference sequence). The CDR3 nucleotides are TGTGCCAGCCAGGGCGGGGGGTTGAACACTGAAGCTTTCTTT. Protein: CASQGGGLNTEAFF.

J is TRBJ1-1 and V is TRBV19; D gene unclear. This CDR3 is 14 amino acids long. The germline gives CDR1 LNHDA, CDR2 SQIVND (reference sequence). Trimming took 0 bases from V and 5 from J, leaving 10 bases between them. In DNA form, the CDR3 reads TGTGCCAGTAGTATAGATCGGTGGGATACTGAAGCTTTCTTT. Protein product: CASSIDRWDTEAFF.

The chain employs TRBV19 and TRBJ1-3; D is uncertain. CDR1 and CDR2 (germline): LNHDA, SQIVND (reference sequence). This CDR3 spans 11 amino acids. Trimming removed 8 bases at V and 4 bases at J, with 6 bases between. The CDR3 sequence: CASRSGNTIYF. As DNA, the CDR3 is TGTGCCAGTCGGAGCGGAAACACCATATATTTT.

This chain connects TRBV7-9 to TRBJ2-2; no reliable D call. Germline assignment: CDR1 SEHNR and CDR2 FQNEAQ (reference sequence). V dropped 5 bases and J dropped 6 bases, with 7 bases sitting between them. The CDR3 runs 12 residues. The DNA for the CDR3 is TGTGCCAGCAGCCACAAATCCGGGGAGCTGTTTTTT. It specifies CASSHKSGELFF.

The V gene is TRBV28, the J gene TRBJ1-1, with a weak D call TRBD1 (6 bases). V was cut by 4 bases and J by 1 base, with 10 bases left in between. This CDR3 region has 14 residues. Per germline, CDR1 MDHEN and CDR2 SYDVKM. The CDR3 sequence: CASSSGQPNTEAFF. For the CDR3, the DNA is TGTGCCAGCAGTTCTGGACAGCCGAACACTGAAGCTTTCTTT.

A single count supports this clone. This chain links TRBV29-1 with TRBJ2-7, with TRBD2 identical over 10 bases. This CDR3 contains 14 residues. After removal of 5 bases from V and 4 bases from J, the junction contained 8 bases not matched to a gene. The V gene's germline CDR1 is SQVTM and CDR2 ANQGSEA. The CDR3 nucleotides are TGCAGCGTTCGGGCGGCTAGCGGGGGTTACGAGCAGTACTTC. Its translation is CSVRAASGGYEQYF.

V usage is TRBV30 and J usage is TRBJ2-3; no clear D. CDR1 GTSNPN and CDR2 SVGIG come from the germline V gene (reference sequence). This CDR3 comprises 15 residues. V lost 2 bases and J 4 bases, leaving 16 bases between the germline ends. The CDR3 nucleotides are TGTGCCTGGAGTCTGAGGCAGAGCTATTCAGATACGCAGTATTTT. Translated, it gives CAWSLRQSYSDTQYF. Full variable domain (missing parts from reference TRBV30 and TRBJ2-3): SQTIHQWPATLVQPVGSPLSLECTVEGTSNPNLYWYRQAAGRGLQLLFYSVGIGQISSEVPQNLSASRPQDRQFILSSKKLLLSDSGFYLCAWSLRQSYSDTQYFGPGTRLTVL.

V gene TRBV25-1 combines with J gene TRBJ1-1; 10 bases agree with TRBD1. The CDR3 loop spans 13 amino acids. After removal of 7 bases from V and 8 bases from J, the junction contained 7 bases not matched to a gene. Germline CDR1 MGHDK, CDR2 SYGVNS. The CDR3 reads CASNSRQGAEAFF. CDR3 sequence (DNA): TGTGCCAGCAATTCCCGACAGGGGGCCGAAGCTTTCTTT.

J is TRBJ2-5 and V is TRBV9; 7 bases fit TRBD2. CDR1 is SGDLS and CDR2 is YYNGEE in the germline V gene. This CDR3 region has 14 residues. With 1 base clipped from V and 7 bases from J, the junction kept 7 bases outside the gene matches. Here the CDR3 reads CASSVSSGGGTQYF. CDR3 bases: TGTGCCAGCAGCGTAAGCTCCGGCGGGGGGACCCAGTACTTC.

On this clone: Within the sample, other DNA sequences also encode this same CDR3. V is TRBV18 and J is TRBJ1-5; D uncertain. Germline values: CDR1 KGHSH, CDR2 LQKENI. Trimming pared 3 bases from V and 3 bases from J, leaving 6 bases between. CDR3 length equals 13 residues. This chain's CDR3 is CASSPTDNQPQHF. As DNA, the CDR3 is TGTGCCAGCTCACCGACGGACAATCAGCCCCAGCATTTT.

This chain links TRBV5-4 with TRBJ2-6; D ambiguous. Germline lookup yields CDR1 SGHNT and CDR2 YYREEE (reference sequence). The CDR3 spans 17 residues. V was shortened by 4 bases and J by 0 bases, with 14 bases between the two germline ends. The CDR3 is CASSGLYGRSGANVLTF. CDR3 nucleotide sequence: TGTGCCAGCAGCGGGTTGTATGGGCGCTCTGGGGCCAACGTCCTGACTTTC.

V is TRBV19 and J is TRBJ1-4, with D uncertain. The V gene's germline CDR1 is LNHDA and CDR2 SQIVND (reference sequence). There are 14 residues in the CDR3. V was pared by 7 bases and J by 1 base, with 10 bases between. The CDR3, as DNA: TGTGCCAGTATGAACGGGAAAACTAATGAAAAACTGTTTTTT. Encoded protein: CASMNGKTNEKLFF.

This chain uses TRBV18 with TRBJ1-3; D perhaps matches TRBD1 (5 bases). Germline V gene lookup returns CDR1 KGHSH and CDR2 LQKENI. This CDR3 has 16 amino acids. Trimming took 3 bases from V and 0 from J, leaving 12 bases between them. CDR3 coding DNA: TGTGCCAGCTCACCGGGGACGGTGAGCTCTGGAAACACCATATATTTT. This encodes CASSPGTVSSGNTIYF.

V gene TRBV12-3 or TRBV12-4 combines with J gene TRBJ1-5; no definite D call. Trimming stripped 5 bases from V and 0 bases from J, with 5 bases between. This CDR3 spans 13 amino acids. The CDR3 coding sequence is TGTGCCAGCAGTCGCTATAGCAATCAGCCCCAGCATTTT. As protein: CASSRYSNQPQHF.

The chain carries TRBV10-1 and TRBJ2-3; 9 nucleotides line up with TRBD1. The CDR3 has 18 residues. Germline V gene lookup returns CDR1 WNHNN and CDR2 SYGVQD (reference sequence). V gave up 5 bases and J gave up 1 base; unmatched junction bases: 13. CDR3 DNA: TGCGCCAGCAGTTCGGGACAGGGTGGCTACCGACGCACAGATACGCAGTATTTT. Protein product: CASSSGQGGYRRTDTQYF.

The V gene is TRBV19, the J gene TRBJ2-7; the match to TRBD1 covers 7 bases. This CDR3 is built from 14 residues. The J segment lost 1 base and the V segment lost 9 bases, leaving 9 bases of the junction unmatched. The germline CDR1 and CDR2 sequences are LNHDA and SQIVND (reference sequence). In DNA, the CDR3 is TGTGCCAGCCAAGGACCGGGACAGTCCTACGAGCAGTACTTC. Its protein is CASQGPGQSYEQYF.

This clone was found a few times. This chain links TRBV2 with TRBJ1-1; D is uncertain. V lost 6 bases to trimming and J lost 5 bases, with 16 bases between them. This CDR3 is built from 14 residues. CDR1 SNHLY and CDR2 FYNNEI come from the germline V gene. CDR3 bases: TGTGCCAGCAGGTTGAGTGAAAGGAGGACTGAAGCTTTCTTT. As protein: CASRLSERRTEAFF.

The chain joins TRBV5-1 to TRBJ2-1; D may be TRBD1 or TRBD2 (5 bases each). V shed 4 bases and J shed 5 bases, with 10 bases lying between them. The CDR3 totals 13 residues. Germline loops: CDR1 SGHRS, CDR2 YFSETQ. Here the CDR3 reads CASSLGTDNEQFF. In DNA, the CDR3 is TGCGCCAGCAGCCTGGGGACGGACAATGAGCAGTTCTTC.

The CDR3 loop is CASSQDQTHGGNTEAFF. CDR3 coding DNA: TGCGCCAGCAGCCAAGATCAGACCCACGGAGGGAACACTGAAGCTTTCTTT. The genes are TRBV4-3 and TRBJ1-1; D gene uncertain. Germline CDR1 reads LGHNA; CDR2 reads YSLEER. V lost 0 bases, J lost 1 base, and 15 bases lay in between. The CDR3 sequence is 17 residues long.